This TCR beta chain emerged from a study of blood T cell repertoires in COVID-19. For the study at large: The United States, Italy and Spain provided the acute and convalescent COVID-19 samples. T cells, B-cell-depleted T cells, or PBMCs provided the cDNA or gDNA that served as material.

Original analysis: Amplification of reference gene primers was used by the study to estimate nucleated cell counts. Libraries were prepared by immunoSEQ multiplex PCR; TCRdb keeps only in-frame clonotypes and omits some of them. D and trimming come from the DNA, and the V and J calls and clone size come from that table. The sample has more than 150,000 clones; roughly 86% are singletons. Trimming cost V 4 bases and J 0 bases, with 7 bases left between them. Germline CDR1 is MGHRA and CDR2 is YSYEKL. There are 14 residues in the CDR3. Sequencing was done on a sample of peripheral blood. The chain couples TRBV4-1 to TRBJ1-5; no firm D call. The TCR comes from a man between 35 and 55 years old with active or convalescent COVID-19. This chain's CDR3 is CASSLDYSNQPQHF. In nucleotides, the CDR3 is TGCGCCAGCAGCCTAGATTATAGCAATCAGCCCCAGCATTTT.